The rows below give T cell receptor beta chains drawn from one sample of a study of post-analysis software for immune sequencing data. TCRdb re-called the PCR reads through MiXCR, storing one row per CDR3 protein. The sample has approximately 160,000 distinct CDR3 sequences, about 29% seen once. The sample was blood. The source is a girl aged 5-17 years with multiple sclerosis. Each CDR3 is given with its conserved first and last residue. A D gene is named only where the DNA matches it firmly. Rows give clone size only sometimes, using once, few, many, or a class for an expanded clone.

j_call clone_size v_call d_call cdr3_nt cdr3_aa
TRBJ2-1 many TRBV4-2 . TGTGCCAGCAGCACCGGGTGGCTAGCCCCTAATGAGCAGTTCTTC CASSTGWLAPNEQFF
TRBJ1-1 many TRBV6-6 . TGTGCCAGCAGCCCCAAGGGAGTGGGCACTGAAGCTTTCTTT CASSPKGVGTEAFF
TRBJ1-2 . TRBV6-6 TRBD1 TGTGCCAGCAGTTACTCCCGGGACAGGGACTATGGCTACACCTTC CASSYSRDRDYGYTF
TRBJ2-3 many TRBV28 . TGTGCCAGCAGGACTAGCACAGATACGCAGTATTTT CASRTSTDTQYF
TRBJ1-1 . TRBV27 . TGTGCCAGCAGTTCGGCACAGGGCCCGAACACTGAAGCTTTCTTT CASSSAQGPNTEAFF
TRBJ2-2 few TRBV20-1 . TGCAGTGCTAGACATGACACCGGGGAGCTGTTTTTT CSARHDTGELFF
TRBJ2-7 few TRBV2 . TGTGCCAGCAGTTCTATCGATCGACAGGTCTCCTACGAGCAGTACTTC CASSSIDRQVSYEQYF
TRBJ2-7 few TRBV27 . TGTGCCAGCAGGGGGAGGGGGGACGCCTACGAGCAGTACTTC CASRGRGDAYEQYF
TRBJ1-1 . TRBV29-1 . TGCAGCGTTTCGGGAGTCCAGAACACTGAAGCTTTCTTT CSVSGVQNTEAFF
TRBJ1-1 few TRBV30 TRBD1 TGTGCCTGGAGCGGACAGGGGCATGGGGTGGCTTTCTTT CAWSGQGHGVAFF
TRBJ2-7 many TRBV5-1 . TGCGCCAGCAGCTCAATAGACAGGACCGAGCAGTACTTC CASSSIDRTEQYF
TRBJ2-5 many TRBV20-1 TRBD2 TGCAGTGCCTACGGCGGGGGAGAGACCCAGTACTTC CSAYGGGETQYF
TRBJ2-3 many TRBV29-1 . TGCAGCGTTTTGGGGAGCACAGATACGCAGTATTTT CSVLGSTDTQYF
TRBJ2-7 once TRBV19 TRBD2 TGTGCCAGTAGTAGCGGGAGGGGATCCTACAATGAGCAGTACTTC CASSSGRGSYNEQYF
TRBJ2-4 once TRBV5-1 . TGCGCCAGCAGCGTGGGGTCGGCGGGGGCCTTAAACAATGAGCAGTACTTC CASSVGSAGALNNEQYF
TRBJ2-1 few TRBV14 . TGTGCCAGCAGCCAAGATATCTTAGGACTCCACAATGAGCAGTTCTTC CASSQDILGLHNEQFF
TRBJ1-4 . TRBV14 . TGTGCCAGCAGCCTCTACACAACTAATGAAAAACTGTTTTTT CASSLYTTNEKLFF
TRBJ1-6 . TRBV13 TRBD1 TGTGCCAGCAGCTTAGGACAGGGGGGCTATTCACCCCTCCACTTT CASSLGQGGYSPLHF
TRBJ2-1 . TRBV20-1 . TGCAGTGTTACTACGAGCTCCTACGATGAGCAGTTCTTC CSVTTSSYDEQFF
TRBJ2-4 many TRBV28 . TGTGCCAGCAGTCCAGGGTTCCAGGGGAACATTCAGTACTTC CASSPGFQGNIQYF
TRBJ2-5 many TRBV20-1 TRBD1 TGCAGTGCTGGACTGGGACAGGGCAGGGAGGCGCAGTACTTC CSAGLGQGREAQYF
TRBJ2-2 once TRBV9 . TGTACCAGCAGCGCCTGGCTCTCTCGCGCCGGGGAGCTGTTTTTT CTSSAWLSRAGELFF
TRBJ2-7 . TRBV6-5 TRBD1 TGTGCCAGCAAAAAATTTACGGCCGGGACAGGGTTATACGAGCGGTACTTC CASKKFTAGTGLYERYF
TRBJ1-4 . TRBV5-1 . TGCGCCAGCAGCTTGGAAGGTTGGGGCGCTGAAAAACTGTTTTTT CASSLEGWGAEKLFF
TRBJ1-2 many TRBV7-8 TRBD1 TGTGCCAGCAGCCGGACCGGGACAGGGAACGGCTACACCTTC CASSRTGTGNGYTF
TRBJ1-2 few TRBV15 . TGTGCCACCAGCAAGGTACTCTATGGCTACACCTTC CATSKVLYGYTF
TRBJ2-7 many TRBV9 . TGTGCCAGCAGCGTAGAGCCTAGTGGCGAGCAGTACTTC CASSVEPSGEQYF
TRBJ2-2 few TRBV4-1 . TGCGCCAGCAGCCAAGATCGAACCGGGGAGCTGTTTTTT CASSQDRTGELFF
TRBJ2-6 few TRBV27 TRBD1 TGTGCCAGCGGGACAGCCTACTCGTCTGGGGCCAACGTCCTGACTTTC CASGTAYSSGANVLTF
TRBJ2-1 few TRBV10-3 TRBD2 TGTGCCATCATGGGCGGGAGTGGCTACAATGAGCAGTTCTTC CAIMGGSGYNEQFF
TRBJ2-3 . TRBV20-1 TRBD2 TGCAGTGCTCCCATGCTAGCGGGGGGCACAGATACGCAGTATTTT CSAPMLAGGTDTQYF
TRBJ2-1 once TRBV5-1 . TGCGCCAGCAGCTTGGCCGCAACGGGATTATACAATGAGCAGTTCTTC CASSLAATGLYNEQFF
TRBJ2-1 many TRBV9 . TGTGCCAGCAGCGTAGGGTCCTACAATGAGCAGTTCTTC CASSVGSYNEQFF
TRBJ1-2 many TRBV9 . TGTGCCAGCAGCGGTCCCCCGGCGGGCTATGGCTACACCTTC CASSGPPAGYGYTF
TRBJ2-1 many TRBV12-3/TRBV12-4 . TGTGCCAGCAGTTTTGGACCAGACAATGAGCAGTTCTTC CASSFGPDNEQFF
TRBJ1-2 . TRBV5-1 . TGCGCCAGCAGCTCCGACATCTATGGCTGCACCTTC CASSSDIYGCTF
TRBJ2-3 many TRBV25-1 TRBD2 TGTGCCAGCAGTGGGACTAGCGGACGCACAGATACGCAGTATTTT CASSGTSGRTDTQYF
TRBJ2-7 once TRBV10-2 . TGCGCCAGCAGTGAGGCGGAGGTGGGGGCCCCCTACGAGCAGTACTTC CASSEAEVGAPYEQYF
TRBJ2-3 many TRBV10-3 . TGTGCCATCAGTGATCGGACACCTAGCACAGATACGCAGTATTTT CAISDRTPSTDTQYF
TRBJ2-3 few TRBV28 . TGTGCCAGCAGTTTATATCCGGGGGCTAGCACAGATACGCAGTATTTT CASSLYPGASTDTQYF
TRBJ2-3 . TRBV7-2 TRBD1 TGTGCCAGCAGCTTAACTGGGACAGGGAACACAGATACGCAGTATTTT CASSLTGTGNTDTQYF